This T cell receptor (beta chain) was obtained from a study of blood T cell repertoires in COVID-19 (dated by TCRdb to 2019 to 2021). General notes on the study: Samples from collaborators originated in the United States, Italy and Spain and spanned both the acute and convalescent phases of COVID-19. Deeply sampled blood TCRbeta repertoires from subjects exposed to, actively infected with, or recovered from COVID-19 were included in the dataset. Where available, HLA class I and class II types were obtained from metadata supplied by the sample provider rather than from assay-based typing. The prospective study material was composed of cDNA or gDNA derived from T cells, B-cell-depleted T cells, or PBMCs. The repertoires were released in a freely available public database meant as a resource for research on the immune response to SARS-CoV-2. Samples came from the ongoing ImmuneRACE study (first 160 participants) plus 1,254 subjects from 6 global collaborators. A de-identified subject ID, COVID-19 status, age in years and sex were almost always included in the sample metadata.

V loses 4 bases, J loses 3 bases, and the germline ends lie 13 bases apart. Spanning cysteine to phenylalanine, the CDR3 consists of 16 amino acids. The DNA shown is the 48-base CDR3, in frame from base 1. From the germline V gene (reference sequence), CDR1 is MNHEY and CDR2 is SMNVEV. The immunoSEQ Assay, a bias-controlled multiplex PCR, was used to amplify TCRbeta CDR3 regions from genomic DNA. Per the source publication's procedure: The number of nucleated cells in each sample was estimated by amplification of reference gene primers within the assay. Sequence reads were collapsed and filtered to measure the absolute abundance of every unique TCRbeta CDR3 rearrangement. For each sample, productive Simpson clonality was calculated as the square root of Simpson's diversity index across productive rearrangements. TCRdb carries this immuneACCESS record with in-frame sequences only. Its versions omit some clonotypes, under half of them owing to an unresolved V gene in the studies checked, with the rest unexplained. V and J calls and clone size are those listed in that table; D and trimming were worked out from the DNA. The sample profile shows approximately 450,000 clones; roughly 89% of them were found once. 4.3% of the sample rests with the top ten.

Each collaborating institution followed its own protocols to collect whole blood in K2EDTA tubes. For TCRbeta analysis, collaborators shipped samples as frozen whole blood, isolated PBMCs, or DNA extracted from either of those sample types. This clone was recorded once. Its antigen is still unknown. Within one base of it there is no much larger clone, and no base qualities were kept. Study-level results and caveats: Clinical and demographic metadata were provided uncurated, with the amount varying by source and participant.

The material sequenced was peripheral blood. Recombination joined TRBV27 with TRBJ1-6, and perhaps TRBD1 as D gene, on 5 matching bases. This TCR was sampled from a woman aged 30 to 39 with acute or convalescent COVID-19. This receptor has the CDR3 CASSSPDSSYNSPLHF. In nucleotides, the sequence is TGTGCCAGCAGTTCGCCCGACAGTAGCTATAATTCACCCCTCCACTTT.